The 14 T cell receptor beta chains below all came from one sample that was sequenced in a study of regulatory T cells in long-lasting Graves disease. According to the study, TCR beta libraries were built with iRepertoire HTBI primers and CDR3-region Arm-PCR. TCRdb re-called the multiplex PCR reads through MiXCR, storing one row per CDR3 protein. The sample has 700,000 or so distinct CDR3 sequences, approximately 29% seen once. Stated time point: persistent/refractory GD, antithyroid drugs over 5 years with positive TRAb. PBMC RNA served as the TCR library source. This specimen consisted of peripheral blood mononuclear cells (PBMCs), obtained when the disease was refractory, from a patient treated with antithyroid drugs. These receptor sequences come from a female donor with Graves disease.

The genes are TRBV5-6 and TRBJ1-4, with D hard to call. The length of the CDR3 is 14 residues. With 5 bases removed from V and 2 bases from J, the gap between germline ends came to 10 bases. Germline CDR1 is SGHDT and CDR2 is YYEEEE. CDR3 amino acids: CASSLRWTNEKLFF. The DNA for the CDR3 is TGTGCCAGCAGTCTGAGGTGGACTAATGAAAAACTGTTTTTT.

This clonotype was seen many times. V usage is TRBV12-3 or TRBV12-4 and J usage is TRBJ1-1, with D unresolved. The CDR3 is made up of 13 amino acids. V shed 5 bases and J shed 5 bases, with 12 bases lying between them. The CDR3 loop reads CASSETGRTEAFF. The DNA of the CDR3 is TGTGCCAGCAGTGAGACTGGAAGGACTGAAGCTTTCTTT.

This chain connects TRBV7-2 to TRBJ2-7; TRBD2 agrees at 8 bases. With V trimmed by 5 bases and J by 6 bases, 9 bases remained unmatched. CDR3 length equals 14 residues. Germline values: CDR1 SGHTA, CDR2 FQGNSA. CDR3 nucleotides: TGTGCCAGCAGCCTCACAAATAGCGGGGTCGAGCAGTACTTC. It specifies CASSLTNSGVEQYF.

The chain uses TRBV12-5 and TRBJ1-2; D perhaps matches TRBD1 (6 bases). Trimming stripped 5 bases from V and 8 bases from J, with 15 bases between. The germline gives CDR1 LGHNT, CDR2 FRNRAP. The CDR3 extends over 13 amino acids. The CDR3 loop reads CASGLEGVKGYTF. The CDR3, as DNA: TGTGCTAGTGGTCTTGAGGGGGTCAAGGGCTACACCTTC.

In this sample, this clonotype turned up once. The V call is TRBV7-9, the J call TRBJ1-1; 8 bases are shared with TRBD1. The germline V gene has CDR1 SEHNR and CDR2 FQNEAQ (reference sequence). Trimming cost V 5 bases and J 0 bases; bases outside gene matches: 8. This CDR3 contains 16 residues. CDR3 sequence reads: CASSKGTGPMNTEAFF. In DNA form, the CDR3 reads TGTGCCAGCAGCAAAGGGACAGGACCCATGAACACTGAAGCTTTCTTT.

The chain combines TRBV12-3 or TRBV12-4 with TRBJ1-1; D remains ambiguous. V was clipped by 1 base and J by 11 bases, with 11 bases between them. The CDR3 spans 12 residues. The CDR3 spells CASSLEGRRAFF. The DNA of the CDR3 is TGTGCCAGCAGTTTAGAAGGGCGGCGGGCTTTCTTT.

The V and J genes are TRBV12-3 or TRBV12-4 and TRBJ1-1; D unclear. This CDR3 region has 14 residues. V was clipped by 6 bases and J by 3 bases, with 14 bases between them. CDR3 loop: CASSRDLPYTEAFF. The CDR3 DNA is TGTGCCAGCAGCCGGGATCTACCATACACTGAAGCTTTCTTT.

This clonotype appeared a few times. The chain combines TRBV5-1 with TRBJ1-2; no clear D. Trimming cost V 0 bases and J 7 bases, with 10 bases left between them. This CDR3 region has 13 residues. Germline lookup yields CDR1 SGHRS and CDR2 YFSETQ. CDR3 DNA: TGCGCCAGCAGCTTGGCTTCTCAGTTTGGCTACACCTTC. It yields the protein CASSLASQFGYTF.

Note on this clonotype: With a much larger clone just one base away, this may be a read error. The chain couples TRBV28 to TRBJ2-7; D remains ambiguous. The CDR3 contains 11 residues. The ends were cut back, 6 bases at V and 3 bases at J, with 6 bases in the middle. Germline V lookup: CDR1 MDHEN, CDR2 SYDVKM. CDR3 nucleotides: TGTGCCAGCAGCTTCAACTACGAGCAGTACTTC. Its protein product is CASSFNYEQYF.

Note on this clonotype: A read error may be the cause here, since a much bigger clone is one base away. The CDR3 is CASSPQRVEKLFF. The CDR3 DNA reads as TGTGCCAGCAGTCCCCAGCGGGTTGAAAAACTGTTTTTT. This chain joins TRBV28 and TRBJ1-4; the D is unclear. In germline, CDR1 is MDHEN, CDR2 SYDVKM. V was pared by 5 bases and J by 7 bases, with 11 bases between. The CDR3 is 13 amino acids.

The gene calls are TRBV19 and TRBJ1-1; the D gene is possibly TRBD1 (5 bases). CDR1 LNHDA and CDR2 SQIVND come from the germline V gene (reference sequence). Trimming shortened V by 4 bases and J by 4 bases, and 13 bases separated the two germline ends. CDR3 length: 14 residues. CDR3 amino acids: CASSTRGGATEAFF. CDR3 coding DNA: TGTGCCAGTAGTACCCGTGGAGGGGCCACTGAAGCTTTCTTT.

The V call is TRBV15, the J call TRBJ2-5, with 7 bases identical to TRBD2. Germline V gives CDR1 LNHNV, CDR2 YYDKDF (reference sequence). This CDR3 has 14 residues. V trimming: 0 bases; J trimming: 5 bases; junction bases outside the gene matches: 3. The CDR3 protein is CATSRDVGGETQYF. The CDR3 DNA follows: TGTGCCACCAGCAGAGATGTGGGGGGGGAGACCCAGTACTTC.

This clonotype has at least ten counts. The chain uses TRBV27 and TRBJ1-1; D is possibly TRBD1 (5 bases). The V end lost 1 base, the J end lost 4 bases, and 13 bases lay between the germline ends. CDR1 MNHEY and CDR2 SMNVEV come from the germline V gene (reference sequence). The CDR3 has 15 amino acids. As DNA, the CDR3 is TGTGCCAGCAGTTTATACGCAGGGTCGGGCACTGAAGCTTTCTTT. The encoded protein is CASSLYAGSGTEAFF.

This clonotype was seen more than once but under ten times. The chain links TRBV5-1 to TRBJ1-1; D not certain. V lost 0 bases and J lost 7, with 28 bases in between. The CDR3 covers 19 residues. CDR1 and CDR2 (germline): SGHRS, YFSETQ. CDR3 residues: CASSLGPAEHLTPRGEAFF. CDR3 coding DNA: TGCGCCAGCAGCTTGGGACCTGCCGAGCACCTCACCCCCCGAGGTGAAGCTTTCTTT.